These T cell receptor beta chains were read from a single sample in a study of Tregs in tolerant kidney transplant recipients. Profiled with immunoSEQ multiplex PCR; TCRdb holds only in-frame clones, not every one. The sample holds some 18,000 clones, approximately 65% seen once. Their specific antigens are unknown. The specimen sequenced was Tregs from blood cultured with allogeneic cells. The receptors stem from a human donor in good health. The CDR3 runs from the conserved cysteine through the conserved F or W. The D gene is left open where the match is weak. Some rows have no size entry. The others give once, few or many, or a class for an expanded clone.

d_call clone_size j_call v_call cdr3_aa cdr3_nt
TRBD1 . TRBJ2-7 TRBV5-1 CASSLATGIYEQYF TGCGCCAGCAGCTTGGCGACAGGGATATACGAGCAGTACTTC
. . TRBJ1-2 TRBV19 CASGAGPGVGGYTF TGTGCCAGTGGGGCAGGACCAGGTGTAGGAGGCTACACCTTC
. . TRBJ1-2 TRBV7-9 CASSLDRPSGDGYTF TGTGCCAGCAGCTTAGACCGCCCCTCGGGGGATGGCTACACCTTC
TRBD2 . TRBJ2-1 TRBV5-4 CASSAPGLAGANYNEQFF TGTGCCAGCAGCGCGCCGGGACTAGCGGGAGCGAACTACAATGAGCAGTTCTTC
. . TRBJ2-1 TRBV20-1 CSARDHNEQFF TGCAGTGCTAGAGACCACAATGAGCAGTTCTTC
. . TRBJ2-4 TRBV5-1 CASSSGRTGAIAKNIQYF TGCGCCAGCAGCTCCGGGCGGACGGGAGCGATAGCCAAAAACATTCAGTACTTC
TRBD1 . TRBJ2-5 TRBV4-1 CASSRTGSQETQYF TGCGCCAGCAGTAGGACAGGGTCCCAAGAGACCCAGTACTTC
. . TRBJ1-1 TRBV6-5 CASSYWVGATEAFF TGTGCCAGCAGTTATTGGGTTGGGGCCACTGAAGCTTTCTTT
. . TRBJ2-7 TRBV6-5 CASSQPGRREQYF TGTGCCAGCAGCCAACCGGGCCGGAGAGAGCAGTACTTC
. . TRBJ2-7 TRBV18 CASSLRTDRYEQYF TGTGCCAGCTCTCTTCGGACCGACCGCTACGAGCAGTACTTC
. . TRBJ2-6 TRBV7-9 CASSSLGAGANVLTF TGTGCCAGCAGCTCCCTAGGCGCTGGGGCCAACGTCCTGACTTTC
. . TRBJ1-5 TRBV19 CASSIDGGRGQPQHF TGTGCCAGTAGTATAGACGGGGGAAGGGGTCAGCCCCAGCATTTT
TRBD2 . TRBJ2-1 TRBV5-1 CASSFPGGGLANEQFF TGCGCCAGCAGCTTCCCGGGGGGAGGACTAGCGAATGAGCAGTTCTTC
. few TRBJ2-1 TRBV18 CASSSADGGREQFF TGTGCCAGCTCATCGGCGGACGGAGGGAGGGAGCAGTTCTTC
TRBD1 . TRBJ1-1 TRBV5-1 CASSFTGTASGAFF TGCGCCAGCAGCTTCACCGGGACAGCTTCGGGGGCTTTCTTT
. . TRBJ1-2 TRBV10-3 CATEDGLDYGYTF TGTGCCACCGAGGACGGGCTAGACTATGGCTACACCTTC
. . TRBJ1-6 TRBV6-9 CASSYSGRNSPLHF TGTGCCAGCAGTTACTCGGGCAGAAATTCACCCCTCCACTTT
. . TRBJ2-2 TRBV19 CASSQGNTGELFF TGTGCCAGTAGTCAGGGAAACACCGGGGAGCTGTTTTTT
. . TRBJ1-1 TRBV27 CASKRNVNTEAFF TGTGCCAGCAAGCGGAACGTAAACACTGAAGCTTTCTTT
. . TRBJ2-1 TRBV10-2 CASGGSYNEQFF TGCGCCAGCGGGGGGTCTTACAATGAGCAGTTCTTC
TRBD2 . TRBJ2-7 TRBV5-4 CASSPRLAGDPYEQYF TGTGCCAGCAGCCCACGACTAGCGGGGGACCCCTACGAGCAGTACTTC
TRBD1 . TRBJ2-1 TRBV6-1 CASTRGQARYNEQFF TGTGCCAGCACCAGAGGACAGGCGCGCTACAATGAGCAGTTCTTC
. once TRBJ1-1 TRBV5-1 CASSLWDMNTEAFF TGCGCCAGCAGCTTGTGGGATATGAACACTGAAGCTTTCTTT
. once TRBJ2-1 TRBV18 CASSPQGYLYNEQFF TGTGCCAGCTCACCACAGGGGTACCTTTACAATGAGCAGTTCTTC
. . TRBJ1-3 TRBV7-7 CASSLTSSGNTIYF TGTGCTAGCAGCTTAACTTCCTCTGGAAACACCATATATTTT
. . TRBJ1-1 TRBV27 CASSLYGLATEAFF TGTGCCAGCAGTTTATATGGGTTGGCCACTGAAGCTTTCTTT
. . TRBJ2-3 TRBV6-1 CASSEMRNTDTQYF TGTGCCAGCAGTGAAATGCGCAACACAGATACGCAGTATTTT
TRBD2 . TRBJ2-7 TRBV7-8 CASSLVPGLADSYEQYF TGTGCCAGCAGCTTAGTCCCGGGACTAGCGGACTCCTACGAGCAGTACTTC
. once TRBJ1-4 TRBV5-1 CASSLWAATNEKLFF TGCGCCAGCAGCTTGTGGGCGGCAACTAATGAAAAACTGTTTTTT
. few TRBJ1-3 TRBV9 CASSVGAGADGNTIYF TGTGCCAGCAGCGTAGGGGCAGGGGCCGATGGAAACACCATATATTTT
. few TRBJ1-3 TRBV2 CASSDAGWASGNTIYF TGTGCCAGCAGTGACGCGGGCTGGGCCTCTGGAAACACCATATATTTT
. . TRBJ2-1 TRBV6-1 CASFRGRSSYNEQFF TGTGCCAGCTTCCGAGGTAGAAGCTCCTACAATGAGCAGTTCTTC
. . TRBJ1-2 TRBV7-9 CASSPQGRFYGYTF TGTGCCAGCAGCCCCCAGGGGAGGTTCTATGGCTACACCTTC
. . TRBJ2-4 TRBV4-2 CASSQDPYAGGIAKNIQYF TGTGCCAGCAGCCAAGATCCCTATGCTGGGGGGATAGCCAAAAACATTCAGTACTTC
TRBD2 few TRBJ2-3 TRBV6-6 CASSLVAGVADTQYF TGTGCCAGCAGCTTAGTAGCGGGGGTGGCAGATACGCAGTATTTT
. few TRBJ1-2 TRBV6-1 CASQAYYGYTF TGTGCCAGTCAAGCCTATTATGGCTACACCTTC
TRBD1 . TRBJ2-7 TRBV5-1 CASSLVGTGYHEQYF TGCGCCAGCAGCTTGGTCGGGACAGGGTACCACGAGCAGTACTTC
. few TRBJ1-4 TRBV18 CASSPYVRNNEKLFF TGTGCCAGCTCACCATACGTCAGGAATAATGAAAAACTGTTTTTT
. . TRBJ1-1 TRBV5-6 CASKLLAWNTEAFF TGTGCCAGCAAACTTCTGGCGTGGAACACTGAAGCTTTCTTT
. . TRBJ1-4 TRBV7-9 CASSLWEQGPEKLFF TGTGCCAGCAGCTTATGGGAGCAGGGGCCCGAGAAACTGTTTTTT
TRBD1 . TRBJ1-1 TRBV27 CASTGQGNTEAFF TGTGCCAGCACAGGACAGGGGAACACTGAAGCTTTCTTT
. . TRBJ2-7 TRBV6-6 CASSYSIGGGYEQYF TGTGCCAGCAGTTACTCGATAGGAGGTGGCTACGAGCAGTACTTC